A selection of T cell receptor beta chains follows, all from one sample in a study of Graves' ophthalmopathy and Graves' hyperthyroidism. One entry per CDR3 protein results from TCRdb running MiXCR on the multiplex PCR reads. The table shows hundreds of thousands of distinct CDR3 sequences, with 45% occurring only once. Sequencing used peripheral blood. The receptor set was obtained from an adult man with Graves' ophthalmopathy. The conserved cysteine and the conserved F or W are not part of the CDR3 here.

cdr3_aa: ASSFLLGGVNNEQF
v_call: TRBV7-2
j_call: NA

cdr3_aa: SAATPSGTRRHEQY
v_call: TRBV20-1
j_call: TRBJ2-7

cdr3_aa: ATSDQDRTQH
v_call: TRBV24-1
j_call: TRBJ1-5

cdr3_aa: ASSAGAHTEAF
v_call: TRBV9
j_call: TRBJ1-1

cdr3_aa: ASSLEGSTEAF
v_call: TRBV7-8
j_call: TRBJ1-1

cdr3_aa: AKSGTVNTEAF
v_call: TRBV7-9
j_call: TRBJ1-1

cdr3_aa: AIKTTERIGNTIY
v_call: TRBV10-3
j_call: TRBJ1-3

cdr3_aa: SASPADRAEGEQY
v_call: TRBV29-1
j_call: TRBJ2-7

cdr3_aa: ASSYSGSRAYGYT
v_call: TRBV6-5
j_call: TRBJ1-2

cdr3_aa: ATSDTGQSEVSEQY
v_call: TRBV24-1
j_call: TRBJ2-7

cdr3_aa: ASSQDPFQGTGFHGYT
v_call: TRBV14
j_call: TRBJ1-2

cdr3_aa: ASSAGTGGDGAF
v_call: TRBV12-3/TRBV12-4
j_call: TRBJ1-1

cdr3_aa: ASRTGQGGRSYGYT
v_call: TRBV2
j_call: TRBJ1-2

cdr3_aa: ASSQRTGGTEAF
v_call: TRBV5-4
j_call: TRBJ1-1

cdr3_aa: ASSLGAAAYEQY
v_call: TRBV7-9
j_call: TRBJ2-7

cdr3_aa: AISYNNGAGGYT
v_call: TRBV10-3
j_call: TRBJ1-2

cdr3_aa: ATSRAPGTGGNYEQY
v_call: TRBV15
j_call: TRBJ2-7

cdr3_aa: ASSTPANGGKLF
v_call: TRBV18
j_call: TRBJ1-4

cdr3_aa: AISGPGQGASYEQY
v_call: TRBV10-3
j_call: TRBJ2-7

cdr3_aa: ASSPQREGEAF
v_call: TRBV18
j_call: TRBJ1-1

cdr3_aa: ASSQEGTDTQY
v_call: TRBV4-1
j_call: TRBJ2-3

cdr3_aa: ASRDGGSSYEQY
v_call: TRBV2
j_call: TRBJ2-7

cdr3_aa: SARDLRPLATNEKLF
v_call: TRBV20-1
j_call: TRBJ1-4

cdr3_aa: ASSLDADTQY
v_call: TRBV7-2
j_call: TRBJ2-3

cdr3_aa: ATSRGLAGSEQY
v_call: TRBV15
j_call: TRBJ2-7

cdr3_aa: ASSSTGSPWNP
v_call: TRBV7-9
j_call: TRBJ1-1

cdr3_aa: ASSQEPYYEQY
v_call: TRBV4-2
j_call: TRBJ2-7

cdr3_aa: SARDPQGGYQPQH
v_call: TRBV20-1
j_call: TRBJ1-5

cdr3_aa: ATSTWTGLNYGYT
v_call: TRBV15
j_call: TRBJ1-2